Shown below are 10 T cell receptor beta chains from a single sample sequenced in a study of T-cell reconstitution after alpha-beta-depleted transplantation in children (dated by TCRdb to the mid-2010s). Receptor libraries were prepared by PCR. The sequencer listed for this sample is Illumina HiSeq 2500. To normalize quantification of the TCRbeta repertoire, the TCR libraries were built with molecular barcoding that relied on unique molecular identifiers. TCRdb reprocessing: public reads trimmed at Q25 with fastp, clones called with MiXCR, in-frame beta chains kept. Rows with a matching CDR3 protein are joined into one entry that keeps the most common DNA and genes. For this sample there are some 550,000 distinct CDR3 sequences; 15% to 20% appear just once. The ten top clones hold approximately 3% of the sample. This material consisted of PBMCs from the stem cell graft donor, taken from the stem cell graft. The receptors were sampled from a human donor who donated a stem cell graft to a child with acute lymphoblastic leukemia.

The V gene is TRBV11-3, the J gene TRBJ1-1, with D perhaps TRBD1 (6 bases). Per germline, CDR1 SGHNT and CDR2 YENEEA. The CDR3 extends over 15 amino acids. V gave up 5 bases and J gave up 5 bases, with 18 bases separating them. CDR3 region: CASSLRDNERTEAFF. The CDR3 DNA reads as TGTGCCAGCAGCCTACGGGACAATGAGCGAACTGAAGCTTTCTTT.

The chain combines TRBV5-1 with TRBJ2-7, with 11 bases identical to TRBD2. V dropped 3 bases and J dropped 3; count of bases not matched to a gene: 8. This CDR3 is built from 16 residues. Germline CDR1 is SGHRS and CDR2 is YFSETQ. CDR3 sequence: CASSSFSGRAVYEQYF. CDR3 nucleotides: TGCGCCAGCAGCTCCTTTAGCGGGAGGGCCGTCTACGAGCAGTACTTC. The full variable domain, in which reference TRBV5-1 and TRBJ2-7 provide the parts outside the CDR3, is KAGVTQTPRYLIKTRGQQVTLSCSPISGHRSVSWYQQTPGQGLQFLFEYFSETQRNKGNFPGRFSGRQFSNSRSEMNVSTLELGDSALYLCASSSFSGRAVYEQYFGPGTRLTVT.

V and J are TRBV15 and TRBJ2-5; D unclear. With 4 bases removed from V and 1 base from J, the gap between germline ends came to 16 bases. Germline values: CDR1 LNHNV, CDR2 YYDKDF (reference sequence). This CDR3 has 16 residues. In DNA, the CDR3 is TGTGCCACCAGCACTCGACGGAAGGGCCCCCAAGAGACCCAGTACTTC. It translates to CATSTRRKGPQETQYF.

CDR3 nucleotide sequence: TGTGCCAGCAGCCTTTCTTCGGGTGGGGTATATGGCTACACCTTC. The encoded protein is CASSLSSGGVYGYTF. The J gene is TRBJ1-2, the V gene TRBV9; unclear D gene. Germline CDR1 SGDLS, CDR2 YYNGEE. V gave up 4 bases and J gave up 5 bases, with 18 bases separating them. The CDR3 extends over 15 amino acids.

The chain is built from TRBV12-3 or TRBV12-4 and TRBJ1-1; D possibly corresponds to TRBD1 (5 bases). The V gene lost 6 bases and the J gene lost 7 bases, with 24 bases spanning the gap. The CDR3 consists of 16 residues. The CDR3 sequence: CASSFHSTGRLLEAFF. The CDR3 coding sequence is TGTGCCAGCAGCTTTCATTCGACGGGACGTTTGCTTGAAGCTTTCTTT.

This clonotype was seen a few times. V is TRBV12-3 or TRBV12-4 and J is TRBJ1-1, with D perhaps matching TRBD1 (5 bases). V lost 2 bases, J lost 10 bases, and 11 bases lay in between. The CDR3 totals 12 residues. CDR3 region: CASSLWDGGAFF. CDR3 in DNA: TGTGCCAGCAGTTTATGGGACGGTGGAGCTTTCTTT.

The chain has TRBV29-1 and TRBJ2-3; weak D call: TRBD1 (5 bases). CDR1 is SQVTM, CDR2 ANQGSEA, per germline. V shed 7 bases and J shed 2 bases, with 13 bases lying between them. This CDR3 spans 13 amino acids. This chain's CDR3 is CSASTDFTDTQYF. The DNA of the CDR3 is TGCAGCGCTTCGACAGATTTCACAGATACGCAGTATTTT.

V is TRBV12-3 or TRBV12-4 and J is TRBJ2-1, with unresolved D. The V end was cut by 3 bases, the J end by 3 bases, with 9 bases between. The length of the CDR3 is 14 residues. CDR3 bases: TGTGCCAGCAGTTTTGGTAGGGTCTACAATGAGCAGTTCTTC. Amino acids: CASSFGRVYNEQFF.

The chain combines TRBV25-1 with TRBJ1-2, with D maybe TRBD1 (6 bases). This CDR3 region has 12 residues. Per germline, CDR1 MGHDK and CDR2 SYGVNS. The V end was cut by 3 bases, the J end by 8 bases, with 10 bases between. In nucleotides, the CDR3 is TGTGCCAGCAGTGACCTAGGGACAGGCTACACCTTC. This translates into CASSDLGTGYTF.

The chain links TRBV3-1 to TRBJ2-2, with D unclear. The CDR3 has 16 amino acids. CDR1 is LGHDT, CDR2 YNNKEL, per germline (reference sequence). Between the trimmed V and J ends, which lost 1 base and 4 bases, there was a span of 13 bases. The CDR3 DNA reads TGTGCCAGCAGCCAAGGCGGAATAAACCCCACCGGGGAGCTGTTTTTT. Its translation: CASSQGGINPTGELFF.